Each of the 5 T cell receptor beta chains below was sequenced from the same sample in a study of shared clonotypes between healthy human individuals (dated by TCRdb to the early 2020s). The library was prepared using the immunoSEQ multiplex PCR assay. TCRdb obtained this table from immuneACCESS and retained in-frame rearrangements with V and J assigned. These tables miss some clones; where compared with another copy, unresolved V genes account for less than half of the shortfall, and the remainder is unexplained. Recorded for this sample are fewer than 2.5 million clones; under 95% of them occurred a single time. Around 0.37% of the sample belongs to the ten largest clones. What was sequenced was naive CD4+ T cells from PBMCs. The sample's cell subset or site label, in plain terms: CD45RA+ positively selected. The receptors shown here come from a young man in good health. Some clones in this sample may be carry-over from other donors' samples.

The chain joins TRBV25-1 to TRBJ1-2, with unresolved D. The length of the CDR3 is 15 residues. Germline V gives CDR1 MGHDK, CDR2 SYGVNS. Deletions cut 3 bases from V and 0 bases from J, with 11 bases between. The CDR3 nucleotides are TGTGCCAGCAGTGACCCTTTCGGGCCTAACTATGGCTACACCTTC. This encodes CASSDPFGPNYGYTF.

Notes on this clone: Additional DNA sequences in this sample encode the identical CDR3. The chain couples TRBV27 to TRBJ1-1, with 7 bases matching TRBD1. The CDR3 extends over 14 amino acids. Germline V CDR1 and CDR2: MNHEY, SMNVEV (reference sequence). V dropped 5 bases and J dropped 3; count of bases not matched to a gene: 6. The CDR3 here is CASSPGGWDTEAFF. The CDR3, as DNA: TGTGCCAGCAGTCCAGGGGGATGGGACACTGAAGCTTTCTTT.

J is TRBJ2-7 and V is TRBV28, with D hard to call. The V end lost 4 bases, the J end lost 2 bases, and 9 bases lay between the germline ends. The CDR3 loop spans 13 amino acids. The germline V gene encodes CDR1 MDHEN and CDR2 SYDVKM. This chain's CDR3 is CASSYLGAYEQYF. The DNA of the CDR3 is TGTGCCAGCAGTTACCTAGGAGCCTACGAGCAGTACTTC.

On this clone itself: Other DNA sequences within the sample encode an identical CDR3. This chain joins TRBV19 and TRBJ2-7; 8 bases match TRBD2. Germline CDR1 LNHDA, CDR2 SQIVND (reference sequence). This CDR3 has 15 residues. The junction had 9 bases not matched to a gene; V was cut back by 4 bases and J by 4 bases. The CDR3 bases are TGTGCCAGTAGTACGACGAGCGGGAGTACATACGAGCAGTACTTC. This translates into CASSTTSGSTYEQYF.

This sequence joins TRBV25-1 and TRBJ1-4, with TRBD1 identical over 9 bases. The CDR3 totals 13 residues. Trimming took 6 bases from V and 8 from J; bases not matched to a gene: 4. The V gene's germline CDR1 is MGHDK and CDR2 SYGVNS. As DNA, the CDR3 is TGTGCCAGCAGGGGGACAGGGACCGAAAAACTGTTTTTT. Translating it yields CASRGTGTEKLFF.